These T cell receptor beta chains were read from a single sample in a study of cytomegalovirus exposure and HLA in healthy donors. Generated by immunoSEQ multiplex PCR, the TCRdb table keeps only in-frame clones and is missing some. The sample lists about 110,000 clones, around four fifths occurring once. The sample consisted of PBMCs. All receptors derive from a man younger than 40 in good health and CMV-seronegative. The CDR3 runs from the conserved cysteine through the conserved F or W. The D gene is left open where the match is weak. Clone size appears in some rows only: once, few, many, or a class for an expanded clone.

J gene: TRBJ2-1
clone size: few
V gene: TRBV1
D gene: NA
CDR3 protein: CTSGRTSGPRGEQFF
CDR3 DNA: TGCACCAGCGGCCGGACTAGCGGACCTAGGGGTGAGCAGTTCTTC

J gene: TRBJ2-7
clone size: NA
V gene: TRBV14
D gene: TRBD1
CDR3 protein: CASSFTGGKQYF
CDR3 DNA: TGTGCCAGCAGTTTTACAGGGGGTAAGCAGTACTTC

J gene: TRBJ1-1
clone size: NA
V gene: TRBV19
D gene: NA
CDR3 protein: CASSNKQGAEAFF
CDR3 DNA: TGTGCCAGTAGTAACAAACAGGGAGCTGAAGCTTTCTTT

J gene: TRBJ2-7
clone size: NA
V gene: TRBV6-5
D gene: TRBD1
CDR3 protein: CASKLGQDISYEQYF
CDR3 DNA: TGTGCCAGCAAACTGGGACAGGATATCTCCTACGAGCAGTACTTC

J gene: TRBJ1-4
clone size: NA
V gene: TRBV4-1
D gene: TRBD1
CDR3 protein: CASWPLGTVGYNEKLFF
CDR3 DNA: TGCGCCAGCTGGCCCTTAGGGACAGTAGGTTATAATGAAAAACTGTTTTTT

J gene: TRBJ2-6
clone size: NA
V gene: TRBV4-3
D gene: TRBD2
CDR3 protein: CASSRMTGTSSPGANVLTF
CDR3 DNA: TGCGCCAGCAGCCGGATGACCGGGACTAGCTCCCCTGGGGCCAACGTCCTGACTTTC

J gene: TRBJ2-7
clone size: NA
V gene: TRBV28
D gene: TRBD2
CDR3 protein: CASRPDPSGISYEQYF
CDR3 DNA: TGTGCCAGCAGGCCGGACCCTAGCGGGATCTCCTACGAGCAGTACTTC

J gene: TRBJ2-4
clone size: few
V gene: TRBV4-1
D gene: TRBD2
CDR3 protein: CASSQPRLAGGKNIQYF
CDR3 DNA: TGCGCCAGCAGCCAACCCAGACTAGCGGGGGGCAAAAACATTCAGTACTTC

J gene: TRBJ2-1
clone size: NA
V gene: TRBV4-3
D gene: TRBD2
CDR3 protein: CASSLLIAGGNYNEQFF
CDR3 DNA: TGCGCCAGCAGCCTCTTAATAGCGGGGGGGAACTACAATGAGCAGTTCTTC

J gene: TRBJ2-2
clone size: NA
V gene: TRBV6-6
D gene: TRBD2
CDR3 protein: CASHNQAGESGELFF
CDR3 DNA: TGTGCCAGCCACAATCAAGCGGGAGAAAGCGGGGAGCTGTTTTTT

J gene: TRBJ2-5
clone size: NA
V gene: TRBV11-2
D gene: TRBD1
CDR3 protein: CASSPTGVGQETQYF
CDR3 DNA: TGTGCCAGCAGCCCGACAGGGGTGGGCCAAGAGACCCAGTACTTC

J gene: TRBJ1-4
clone size: few
V gene: TRBV2
D gene: NA
CDR3 protein: CASSATYGQGKLFF
CDR3 DNA: TGTGCCAGCAGCGCCACGTATGGTCAGGGAAAACTGTTTTTT

J gene: TRBJ1-5
clone size: NA
V gene: TRBV5-6
D gene: TRBD1
CDR3 protein: CASSLGQGDQPQHF
CDR3 DNA: TGTGCCAGCAGCTTAGGACAGGGTGATCAGCCCCAGCATTTT

J gene: TRBJ2-1
clone size: NA
V gene: TRBV4-2
D gene: TRBD1
CDR3 protein: CASSQEGQGAIYNEQFF
CDR3 DNA: TGTGCCAGCAGCCAAGAGGGACAGGGGGCTATCTACAATGAGCAGTTCTTC

J gene: TRBJ2-5
clone size: NA
V gene: TRBV18
D gene: TRBD2
CDR3 protein: CASSEAGGPETQYF
CDR3 DNA: TGTGCCAGCTCCGAAGCGGGGGGGCCAGAGACCCAGTACTTC

J gene: TRBJ2-7
clone size: NA
V gene: TRBV4-1
D gene: NA
CDR3 protein: CASSQAGQIYEQYF
CDR3 DNA: TGCGCCAGCAGCCAGGCGGGACAGATCTACGAGCAGTACTTC

J gene: TRBJ1-1
clone size: few
V gene: TRBV11-2
D gene: NA
CDR3 protein: CASSSGGAAYTEAFF
CDR3 DNA: TGTGCCAGCAGCTCCGGGGGGGCAGCATACACTGAAGCTTTCTTT

J gene: TRBJ1-5
clone size: NA
V gene: TRBV29-1
D gene: NA
CDR3 protein: CSVGSGNQPQHF
CDR3 DNA: TGCAGCGTTGGCAGTGGCAATCAGCCCCAGCATTTT

J gene: TRBJ2-3
clone size: NA
V gene: TRBV27
D gene: NA
CDR3 protein: CASSLLASTDTQYF
CDR3 DNA: TGTGCCAGCAGTTTATTAGCTAGCACAGATACGCAGTATTTT

J gene: TRBJ1-2
clone size: NA
V gene: TRBV19
D gene: NA
CDR3 protein: CASAGHGYTF
CDR3 DNA: TGTGCCAGTGCGGGTCATGGCTACACCTTC

J gene: TRBJ2-1
clone size: NA
V gene: TRBV5-4
D gene: NA
CDR3 protein: CASSLRGALINEQFF
CDR3 DNA: TGTGCCAGCAGCTTGCGGGGGGCTTTGATCAATGAGCAGTTCTTC

J gene: TRBJ1-5
clone size: NA
V gene: TRBV30
D gene: TRBD1
CDR3 protein: CAWGQTLTGSGQPQHF
CDR3 DNA: TGTGCCTGGGGACAAACACTGACAGGGAGTGGGCAGCCCCAGCATTTT

J gene: TRBJ1-4
clone size: once
V gene: TRBV10-3
D gene: TRBD1
CDR3 protein: CVSGAGGMGEKLFF
CDR3 DNA: TGTGTCTCGGGGGCAGGGGGCATGGGTGAAAAACTGTTTTTT

J gene: TRBJ2-5
clone size: NA
V gene: TRBV2
D gene: TRBD1
CDR3 protein: CASIRDRGLETQYF
CDR3 DNA: TGTGCCAGCATCCGGGACAGGGGGCTGGAGACCCAGTACTTC

J gene: TRBJ1-1
clone size: NA
V gene: TRBV9
D gene: NA
CDR3 protein: CASSVAPGTEAFF
CDR3 DNA: TGTGCCAGCAGCGTAGCGCCAGGGACTGAAGCTTTCTTT

J gene: TRBJ1-2
clone size: NA
V gene: TRBV14
D gene: TRBD1
CDR3 protein: CASSQFPDRGNSGYTF
CDR3 DNA: TGTGCCAGCAGCCAATTTCCGGACAGGGGTAATTCTGGCTACACCTTC

J gene: TRBJ2-3
clone size: NA
V gene: TRBV19
D gene: TRBD2
CDR3 protein: CASSEGLAGRDTQYF
CDR3 DNA: TGTGCCAGTAGTGAAGGACTAGCGGGGCGAGATACGCAGTATTTT

J gene: TRBJ2-7
clone size: NA
V gene: TRBV4-1
D gene: NA
CDR3 protein: CASSPLLGAYEQYF
CDR3 DNA: TGCGCCAGCAGCCCACTTTTGGGAGCTTACGAGCAGTACTTC

J gene: TRBJ1-1
clone size: NA
V gene: TRBV4-1
D gene: TRBD1
CDR3 protein: CASSQTGLTEAFF
CDR3 DNA: TGCGCCAGCAGCCAGACAGGGCTCACTGAAGCTTTCTTT

J gene: TRBJ1-5
clone size: once
V gene: TRBV19
D gene: NA
CDR3 protein: CASSTRRWQPQHF
CDR3 DNA: TGTGCCAGTAGTACCCGCAGATGGCAGCCCCAGCATTTT

J gene: TRBJ2-2
clone size: NA
V gene: TRBV19
D gene: TRBD1
CDR3 protein: CASIQGARATGELFF
CDR3 DNA: TGTGCCAGTATTCAGGGGGCGAGGGCCACCGGGGAGCTGTTTTTT

J gene: TRBJ2-7
clone size: NA
V gene: TRBV10-1
D gene: TRBD2
CDR3 protein: CASSQGTTLTEQYF
CDR3 DNA: TGCGCCAGCAGTCAAGGGACTACCCTCACCGAGCAGTACTTC

J gene: TRBJ1-1
clone size: few
V gene: TRBV28
D gene: NA
CDR3 protein: CASRHHTEAFF
CDR3 DNA: TGTGCCAGCAGACACCACACTGAAGCTTTCTTT

J gene: TRBJ1-4
clone size: NA
V gene: TRBV7-2
D gene: NA
CDR3 protein: CASSKQGGVTNEKLFF
CDR3 DNA: TGTGCCAGCAGCAAACAGGGAGGGGTTACTAATGAAAAACTGTTTTTT

J gene: TRBJ2-5
clone size: NA
V gene: TRBV5-6
D gene: TRBD1
CDR3 protein: CASSLGGGRETQYF
CDR3 DNA: TGTGCCAGCAGCTTGGGAGGGGGCCGGGAGACCCAGTACTTC

J gene: TRBJ1-2
clone size: NA
V gene: TRBV2
D gene: NA
CDR3 protein: CASSETVYGYTF
CDR3 DNA: TGTGCCAGCAGTGAGACAGTCTATGGCTACACCTTC

J gene: TRBJ2-5
clone size: NA
V gene: TRBV5-5
D gene: TRBD1
CDR3 protein: CASSLGDRGRLETQYF
CDR3 DNA: TGTGCCAGCAGCTTGGGGGACAGGGGAAGACTTGAGACCCAGTACTTC

J gene: TRBJ2-5
clone size: NA
V gene: TRBV10-3
D gene: NA
CDR3 protein: CAIGGADQETQYF
CDR3 DNA: TGTGCCATCGGGGGGGCAGACCAAGAGACCCAGTACTTC

J gene: TRBJ2-7
clone size: few
V gene: TRBV29-1
D gene: TRBD1
CDR3 protein: CSAGDSSYEQYF
CDR3 DNA: TGCAGCGCTGGGGACAGCTCCTACGAGCAGTACTTC

J gene: TRBJ1-1
clone size: once
V gene: TRBV5-1
D gene: TRBD1
CDR3 protein: CASSLFQGENTEAFF
CDR3 DNA: TGCGCCAGCAGCTTGTTTCAGGGGGAGAACACTGAAGCTTTCTTT

J gene: TRBJ2-4
clone size: NA
V gene: TRBV5-1
D gene: TRBD1
CDR3 protein: CASSRDRAVNIQYF
CDR3 DNA: TGCGCCAGCAGCCGGGACAGGGCGGTGAACATTCAGTACTTC

J gene: TRBJ1-5
clone size: NA
V gene: TRBV12-5
D gene: NA
CDR3 protein: CASGLSQVYSNQPQHF
CDR3 DNA: TGTGCTAGTGGTTTATCGCAAGTCTATAGCAATCAGCCCCAGCATTTT

J gene: TRBJ1-4
clone size: NA
V gene: TRBV10-3
D gene: NA
CDR3 protein: CAISEIGGKLFF
CDR3 DNA: TGTGCCATCAGTGAGATCGGAGGGAAACTGTTTTTT

J gene: TRBJ2-6
clone size: NA
V gene: TRBV6-1
D gene: NA
CDR3 protein: CASSDLWSSGANVLTF
CDR3 DNA: TGTGCCAGCAGTGATTTATGGAGCTCTGGGGCCAACGTCCTGACTTTC

J gene: TRBJ2-1
clone size: NA
V gene: TRBV6-1
D gene: TRBD1
CDR3 protein: CASSEPPGQGIVRSEQFF
CDR3 DNA: TGTGCCAGCAGTGAACCACCGGGACAGGGGATAGTGAGAAGTGAGCAGTTCTTC